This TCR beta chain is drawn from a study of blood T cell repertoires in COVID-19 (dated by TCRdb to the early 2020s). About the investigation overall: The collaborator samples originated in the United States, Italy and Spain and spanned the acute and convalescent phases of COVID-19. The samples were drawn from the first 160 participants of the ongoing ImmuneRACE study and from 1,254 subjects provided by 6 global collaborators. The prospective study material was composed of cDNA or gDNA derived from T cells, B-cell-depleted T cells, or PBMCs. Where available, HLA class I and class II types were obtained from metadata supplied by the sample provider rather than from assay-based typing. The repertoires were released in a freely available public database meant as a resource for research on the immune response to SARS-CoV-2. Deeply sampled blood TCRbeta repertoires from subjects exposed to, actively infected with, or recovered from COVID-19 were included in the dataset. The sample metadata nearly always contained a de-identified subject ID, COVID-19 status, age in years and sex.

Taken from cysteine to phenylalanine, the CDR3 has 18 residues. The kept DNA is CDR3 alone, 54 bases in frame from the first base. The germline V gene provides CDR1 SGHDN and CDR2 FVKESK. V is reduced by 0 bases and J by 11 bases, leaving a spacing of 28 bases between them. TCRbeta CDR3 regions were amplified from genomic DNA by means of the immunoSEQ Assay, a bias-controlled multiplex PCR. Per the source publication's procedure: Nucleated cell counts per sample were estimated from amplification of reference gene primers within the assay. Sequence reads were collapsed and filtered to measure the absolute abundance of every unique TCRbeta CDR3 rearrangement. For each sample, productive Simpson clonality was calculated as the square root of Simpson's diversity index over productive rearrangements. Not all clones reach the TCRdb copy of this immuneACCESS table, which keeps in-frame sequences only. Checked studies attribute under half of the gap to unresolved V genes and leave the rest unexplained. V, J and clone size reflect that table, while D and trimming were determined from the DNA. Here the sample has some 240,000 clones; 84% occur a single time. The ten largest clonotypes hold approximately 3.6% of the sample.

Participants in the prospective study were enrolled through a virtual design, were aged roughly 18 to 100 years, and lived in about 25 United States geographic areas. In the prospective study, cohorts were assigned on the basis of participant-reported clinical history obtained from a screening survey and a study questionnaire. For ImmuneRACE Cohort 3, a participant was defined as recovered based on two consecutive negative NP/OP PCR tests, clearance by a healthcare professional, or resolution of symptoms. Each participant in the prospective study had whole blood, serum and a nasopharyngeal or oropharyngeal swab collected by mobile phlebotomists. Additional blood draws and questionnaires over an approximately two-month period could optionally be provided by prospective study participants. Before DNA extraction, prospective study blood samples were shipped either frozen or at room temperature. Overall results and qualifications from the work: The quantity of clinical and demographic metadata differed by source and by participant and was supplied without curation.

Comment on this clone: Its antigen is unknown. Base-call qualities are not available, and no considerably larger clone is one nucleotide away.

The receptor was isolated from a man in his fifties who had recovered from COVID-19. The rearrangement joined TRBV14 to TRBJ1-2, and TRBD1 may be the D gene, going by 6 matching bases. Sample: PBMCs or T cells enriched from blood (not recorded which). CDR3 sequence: CASSQELPLQGFSWRYTF. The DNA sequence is TGTGCCAGCAGCCAAGAACTACCTTTACAGGGCTTCTCATGGCGATACACCTTC.